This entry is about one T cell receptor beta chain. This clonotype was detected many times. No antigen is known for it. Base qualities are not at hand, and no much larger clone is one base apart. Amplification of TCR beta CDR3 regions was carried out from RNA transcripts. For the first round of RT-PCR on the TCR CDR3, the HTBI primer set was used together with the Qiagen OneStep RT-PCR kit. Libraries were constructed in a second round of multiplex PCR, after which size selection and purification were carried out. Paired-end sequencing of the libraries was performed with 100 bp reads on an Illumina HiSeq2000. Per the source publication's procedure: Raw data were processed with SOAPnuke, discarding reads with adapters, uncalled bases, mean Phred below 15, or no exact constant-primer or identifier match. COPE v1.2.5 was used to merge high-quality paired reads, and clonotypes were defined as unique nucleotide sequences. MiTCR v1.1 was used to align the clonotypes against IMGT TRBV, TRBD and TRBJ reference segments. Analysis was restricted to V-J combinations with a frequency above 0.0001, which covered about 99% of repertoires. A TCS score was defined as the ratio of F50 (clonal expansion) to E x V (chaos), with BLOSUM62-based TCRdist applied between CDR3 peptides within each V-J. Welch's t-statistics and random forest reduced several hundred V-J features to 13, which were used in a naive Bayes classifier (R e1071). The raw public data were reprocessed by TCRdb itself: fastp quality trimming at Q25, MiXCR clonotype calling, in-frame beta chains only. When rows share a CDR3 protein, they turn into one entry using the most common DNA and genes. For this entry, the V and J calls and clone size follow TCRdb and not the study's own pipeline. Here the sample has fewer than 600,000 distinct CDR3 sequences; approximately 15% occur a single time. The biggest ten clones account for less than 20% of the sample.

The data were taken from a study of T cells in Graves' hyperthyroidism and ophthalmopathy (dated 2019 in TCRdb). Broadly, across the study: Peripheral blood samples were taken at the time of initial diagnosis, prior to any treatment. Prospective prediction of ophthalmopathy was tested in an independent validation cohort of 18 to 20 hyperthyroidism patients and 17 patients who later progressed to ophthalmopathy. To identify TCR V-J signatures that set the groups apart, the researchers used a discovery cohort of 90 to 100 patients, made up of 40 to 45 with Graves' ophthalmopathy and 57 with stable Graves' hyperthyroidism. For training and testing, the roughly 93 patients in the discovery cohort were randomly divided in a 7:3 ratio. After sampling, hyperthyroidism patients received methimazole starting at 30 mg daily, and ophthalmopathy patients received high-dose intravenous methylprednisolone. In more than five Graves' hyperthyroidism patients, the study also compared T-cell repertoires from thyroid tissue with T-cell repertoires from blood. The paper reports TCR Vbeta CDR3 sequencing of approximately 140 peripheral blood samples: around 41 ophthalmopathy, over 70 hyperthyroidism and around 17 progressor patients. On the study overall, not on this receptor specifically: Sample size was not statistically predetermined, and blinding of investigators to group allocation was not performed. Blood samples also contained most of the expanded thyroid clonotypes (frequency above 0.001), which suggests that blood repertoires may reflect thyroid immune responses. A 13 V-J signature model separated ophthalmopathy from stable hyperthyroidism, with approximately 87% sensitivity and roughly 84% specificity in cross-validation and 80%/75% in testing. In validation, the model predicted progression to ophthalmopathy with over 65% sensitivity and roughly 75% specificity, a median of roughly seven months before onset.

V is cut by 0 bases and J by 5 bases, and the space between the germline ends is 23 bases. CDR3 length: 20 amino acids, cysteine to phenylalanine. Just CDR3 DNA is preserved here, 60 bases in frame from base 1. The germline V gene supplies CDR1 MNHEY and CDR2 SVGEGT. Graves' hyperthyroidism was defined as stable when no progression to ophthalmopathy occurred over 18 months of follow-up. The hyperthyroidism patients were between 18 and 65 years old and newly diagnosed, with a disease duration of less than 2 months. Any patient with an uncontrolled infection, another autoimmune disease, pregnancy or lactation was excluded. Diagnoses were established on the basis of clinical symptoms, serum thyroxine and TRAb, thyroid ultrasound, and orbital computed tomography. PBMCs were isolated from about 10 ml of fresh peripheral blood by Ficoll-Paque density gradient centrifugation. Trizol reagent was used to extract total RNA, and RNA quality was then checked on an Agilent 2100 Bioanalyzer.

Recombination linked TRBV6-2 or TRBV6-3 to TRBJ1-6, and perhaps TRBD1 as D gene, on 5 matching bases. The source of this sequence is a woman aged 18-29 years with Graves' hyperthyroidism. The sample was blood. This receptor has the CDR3 CASSYSITGPSGVDNSPLHF. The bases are TGTGCCAGCAGTTACTCGATAACGGGACCTAGTGGGGTGGATAATTCACCCCTCCACTTT.